Presented here are 24 T cell receptor beta chains from one specimen sequenced in a study of blood T cell repertoires in COVID-19. The data were produced by immunoSEQ multiplex PCR, yet TCRdb's version contains in-frame clones alone and is incomplete. The table shows about 190,000 clones, with 89% occurring only once. Sequenced input: peripheral blood. The receptors derive from a middle-aged man with acute or convalescent COVID-19.

This rearrangement joins TRBV6-1 to TRBJ1-2, with 9 nucleotides matching TRBD1. V was pared by 3 bases and J by 6 bases, with 5 bases of the junction left unmatched. CDR1 MNHNS and CDR2 SASEGT come from the germline V gene. The CDR3 has 14 residues. The CDR3: CASSEGQGRDGYTF. The DNA for the CDR3 is TGTGCCAGCAGTGAGGGACAGGGACGGGATGGCTACACCTTC.

The CDR3 bases are TGCAGTGCGGGCGGGCGAGAGACCCAGTACTTC. This codes for CSAGGRETQYF. The V gene is TRBV20-1, the J gene TRBJ2-5; the D gene is possibly TRBD2 (5 bases). The CDR3 is 11 amino acids. The V and J ends lost 6 bases and 4 bases respectively, with 9 bases between them. From germline, CDR1 is DFQATT and CDR2 SNEGSKA (reference sequence).

This chain connects TRBV18 to TRBJ2-3; a possible D gene is TRBD2 (5 bases). CDR1 is KGHSH and CDR2 is LQKENI in the germline V gene. With 3 bases removed from V and 5 bases from J, the gap between germline ends came to 6 bases. The CDR3 consists of 12 residues. The DNA for the CDR3 is TGTGCCAGCTCACCGGACTTAGATACGCAGTATTTT. Its protein is CASSPDLDTQYF.

The chain uses TRBV5-1 and TRBJ2-1; 9 nucleotides line up with TRBD1. The germline gives CDR1 SGHRS, CDR2 YFSETQ. The CDR3 is 14 amino acids. The J segment lost 8 bases and the V segment lost 7 bases, leaving 10 bases of the junction unmatched. The CDR3 coding sequence is TGCGCCAGCGGAACCGGGACAGGGATGGATGAGCAGTTCTTC. This gives the protein CASGTGTGMDEQFF.

The chain couples TRBV15 to TRBJ2-1; 8 positions match TRBD2. Germline V gene lookup returns CDR1 LNHNV and CDR2 YYDKDF (reference sequence). The CDR3 length is 17 residues. The V segment lost 0 bases and the J segment 3 bases; nucleotides outside the gene matches: 7. CDR3 sequence reads: CATSRDQGTRLYNEQFF. The CDR3 DNA follows: TGTGCCACCAGCAGAGATCAGGGGACTAGGCTCTACAATGAGCAGTTCTTC.

The CDR3, as DNA: TGTGCCATCAGCACTAGCGGGGGAGGCTCCTACAATGAGCAGTTCTTC. It codes for CAISTSGGGSYNEQFF. The chain has TRBV10-3 and TRBJ2-1; 11 bases map to TRBD2. V was clipped by 6 bases and J by 0 bases; unmatched bases: 4. Germline assignment: CDR1 ENHRY and CDR2 SYGVKD. This CDR3 region has 16 residues.

Only a few counts were recorded for this clone. This sequence joins TRBV9 and TRBJ2-2; D remains unclear. CDR3 length equals 14 residues. The V end lost 0 bases, the J end lost 4 bases, and 7 bases lay between the germline ends. Germline V gene data show CDR1 as SGDLS and CDR2 as YYNGEE. CDR3 amino acids: CASSVVASTGELFF. In DNA, the CDR3 is TGTGCCAGCAGCGTAGTGGCCTCCACCGGGGAGCTGTTTTTT.

V is TRBV10-2 and J is TRBJ2-1; 11 nucleotides match TRBD2. This CDR3 contains 15 residues. Unmatched junction bases numbered 0, after V lost 2 bases and J lost 3 bases. CDR1 is WSHSY, CDR2 SAAADI, per germline. The CDR3 reads CASSEGTSGYNEQFF. The CDR3 DNA reads as TGCGCCAGCAGTGAGGGGACTAGCGGCTACAATGAGCAGTTCTTC.

The chain links TRBV19 to TRBJ2-1; 7 nucleotides agree with TRBD1. V shed 5 bases and J 5 bases; nucleotides not matched to a gene: 9. The germline gives CDR1 LNHDA, CDR2 SQIVND (reference sequence). This CDR3 comprises 15 residues. DNA for the CDR3: TGTGCCAGTAGTTTCACCGGGACAGAAAACAATGAGCAGTTCTTC. Translating gives CASSFTGTENNEQFF.

The rearrangement uses TRBV11-2 and TRBJ2-2, with D possibly being TRBD2 (5 bases). V lost 5 bases and J lost 3, with 16 bases in between. Germline CDR1 SGHAT, CDR2 FQNNGV. The CDR3 sequence is 16 residues long. The chain's CDR3 is CASSTDPTTYTGELFF. The CDR3 DNA follows: TGTGCCAGCAGCACGGACCCGACTACCTACACCGGGGAGCTGTTTTTT.

This chain uses TRBV28 with TRBJ2-7, with D tentatively TRBD2 (5 bases). CDR3 size: 13 residues. The V gene lost 5 bases and the J gene lost 3 bases, with 11 bases spanning the gap. Germline CDR1 is MDHEN and CDR2 is SYDVKM. CDR3 loop: CASSLQGLYEQYF. The CDR3 DNA is TGTGCCAGCAGTCTGCAAGGACTCTACGAGCAGTACTTC.

The CDR3, as DNA: TGTGCCAGTAACACCCCGGACAGGGGTCATCGATCCACCTTC. It codes for CASNTPDRGHRSTF. The rearrangement uses TRBV19 and TRBJ1-2; 9 nucleotides match TRBD1. The CDR3 is 14 amino acids. Trimming removed 7 bases from V and 13 bases from J; junction bases left unmatched: 16. Germline CDR1 reads LNHDA; CDR2 reads SQIVND (reference sequence). Drawing the rest from reference TRBV19 and TRBJ1-2, the complete variable domain is DGGITQSPKYLFRKEGQNVTLSCEQNLNHDAMYWYRQDPGQGLRLIYYSQIVNDFQKGDIAEGYSVSREKKESFPLTVTSAQKNPTAFYLCASNTPDRGHRSTFGSGTRLTVV.

J is TRBJ1-6 and V is TRBV6-2 or TRBV6-3; D not resolved. The CDR3 runs to 15 residues. The germline V and J ends were trimmed by 5 bases and 3 bases, with 11 bases remaining between them. Germline lookup yields CDR1 MNHEY and CDR2 SVGEGT. The CDR3 is CASSNGLLYNSPLHF. The CDR3 nucleotides read TGTGCCAGCAGTAACGGACTCCTCTATAATTCACCCCTCCACTTT.

The chain has TRBV12-3 or TRBV12-4 and TRBJ1-1; TRBD1 might be the D (6 bases). Trimming left V 4 bases short and J 9 bases short, with 15 bases between. This CDR3 is built from 13 residues. The CDR3 here is CASSWAGDNQAFF. The CDR3 DNA is TGTGCCAGCAGTTGGGCAGGGGACAACCAAGCTTTCTTT.

This chain joins TRBV29-1 and TRBJ2-3; the match to TRBD1 covers 9 bases. The V gene end was trimmed by 6 bases and the J gene end by 5 bases; junction bases not matched to a gene: 15. This CDR3 comprises 16 residues. Per the germline V gene, CDR1 is SQVTM and CDR2 is ANQGSEA. The CDR3 DNA sequence: TGCAGCGTCGTATTTAACCGGGACAGGGTTAGAGATACGCAGTATTTT. This sequence encodes CSVVFNRDRVRDTQYF.

The gene calls are TRBV27 and TRBJ2-7; D perhaps matches TRBD1 (7 bases). Germline V lookup: CDR1 MNHEY, CDR2 SMNVEV (reference sequence). The CDR3 extends over 14 amino acids. The V gene lost 5 bases and the J gene lost 6 bases, with 17 bases spanning the gap. The CDR3 loop is CASSAIRGEREQYF. The CDR3 nucleotides read TGTGCCAGCAGTGCAATCAGGGGGGAGCGCGAGCAGTACTTC.

J is TRBJ2-3 and V is TRBV21-1; the DNA was not used to check the table's D call, TRBD2. TRBV21-1 is designated a pseudogene. CDR3 length: 14 amino acids. The chain's CDR3 is CASSKGGGTDTQYF. CDR3 bases: TGTGCCAGCAGCAAAGGGGGGGGCACAGATACGCAGTATTTT.

The rearrangement uses TRBV7-2 and TRBJ1-1; D remains ambiguous. V was clipped by 2 bases and J by 2 bases, with 18 bases between them. There are 17 residues in the CDR3. The germline V gene encodes CDR1 SGHTA and CDR2 FQGNSA. CDR3 sequence reads: CASSLFSVQPLNTEAFF. In DNA form, the CDR3 reads TGTGCCAGCAGCTTATTCTCGGTACAGCCGCTCAACACTGAAGCTTTCTTT.

The rearrangement joins TRBV5-1 to TRBJ1-2; the D gene is possibly TRBD1 (6 bases). This CDR3 region has 16 residues. The germline gives CDR1 SGHRS, CDR2 YFSETQ. Trimming removed 4 bases from V and 3 bases from J, with 19 bases in between. CDR3: CASSPIRQVRHYGYTF. DNA for the CDR3: TGCGCCAGCAGCCCCATCCGACAGGTCCGTCACTATGGCTACACCTTC.

V and J are TRBV28 and TRBJ2-7; 9 bases fit TRBD2. Germline trimming cut 6 bases from V and 4 bases from J; bases unmatched to any gene: 10. The CDR3 contains 15 residues. Germline V gene data show CDR1 as MDHEN and CDR2 as SYDVKM. In nucleotides, the CDR3 is TGTGCCAGCAGAGGCGGGAGGGGTCCCTCATACGAGCAGTACTTC. It codes for CASRGGRGPSYEQYF.

This clone showed up just once. The V gene is TRBV7-2, the J gene TRBJ1-1, with D tentatively TRBD1 (6 bases). V lost 10 bases, J lost 2 bases, and 14 bases lay in between. Per germline, CDR1 SGHTA and CDR2 FQGNSA. The CDR3 consists of 13 residues. CDR3 loop: CATATGFNTEAFF. In nucleotides, the CDR3 is TGTGCCACCGCTACAGGGTTCAACACTGAAGCTTTCTTT.

The chain joins TRBV19 to TRBJ2-7, with 12 bases matching TRBD1. Germline trimming cut 5 bases from V and 6 bases from J; bases unmatched to any gene: 5. Germline V gene sequence: CDR1 LNHDA, CDR2 SQIVND (reference sequence). This CDR3 has 14 residues. Written as DNA, the CDR3 is TGTGCCAGTAGTGCCGGGACAGGGGGCTTCGAGCAGTACTTC. Its translation: CASSAGTGGFEQYF.

This chain links TRBV14 with TRBJ1-1; 10 bases agree with TRBD1. Germline loops: CDR1 SGHDN, CDR2 FVKESK. The CDR3 covers 15 residues. V lost 4 bases, J lost 4 bases, and 6 bases stayed unmatched. The CDR3, as DNA: TGTGCCAGCAGCCCTTGGGACAGGGGATCCACTGAAGCTTTCTTT. The encoded protein is CASSPWDRGSTEAFF.

Of note for this clone: The same CDR3 arises from other DNA sequences in this sample as well. The rearrangement joins TRBV5-1 to TRBJ2-1, with D perhaps matching TRBD1 (6 bases). V was shortened by 2 bases and J by 0 bases, with 9 bases between the two germline ends. Per germline, CDR1 SGHRS and CDR2 YFSETQ. The CDR3 has 15 amino acids. CDR3 protein: CASSLDRSSYNEQFF. The CDR3 DNA reads TGCGCCAGCAGCTTAGACAGGAGCTCCTACAATGAGCAGTTCTTC. The full variable domain, rest sourced from reference TRBV5-1 and TRBJ2-1, is KAGVTQTPRYLIKTRGQQVTLSCSPISGHRSVSWYQQTPGQGLQFLFEYFSETQRNKGNFPGRFSGRQFSNSRSEMNVSTLELGDSALYLCASSLDRSSYNEQFFGPGTRLTVL.